This T cell receptor beta chain appears in the sequencing data of a study of blood T cell repertoires in COVID-19 (dated by TCRdb to 2020 to 2021). Study-level background: Samples from collaborators originated in the United States, Italy and Spain and spanned both the acute and convalescent phases of COVID-19. The prospective study material was composed of cDNA or gDNA derived from T cells, B-cell-depleted T cells, or PBMCs. Where available, HLA class I and class II types were taken from metadata supplied by the sample provider and were not determined by assay-based typing. The dataset comprised deeply sampled blood TCRbeta repertoires from subjects exposed to, actively infected with, or recovered from COVID-19. The repertoires were released in a freely available public database intended as a resource for research on the immune response to SARS-CoV-2. The samples were drawn from two sources: the first 160 participants of the ongoing ImmuneRACE study, and over 1,000 subjects contributed by 6 global collaborators. A de-identified subject ID, COVID-19 status, age in years and sex were almost always included in the sample metadata. General study outcomes and caveats: The amount of clinical and demographic metadata varied by source and participant and was provided uncurated.

The collaborating institutions used their own protocols to collect whole blood in K2EDTA tubes. Collaborator samples were shipped for TCRbeta analysis as frozen whole blood, isolated PBMCs, or DNA extracted from either sample type. In regard to this clone: Its antigen is currently not known. Per-base quality was not reported, and no clone a single base away is much larger than it.

The immunoSEQ Assay, a bias-controlled multiplex PCR, was used to amplify TCRbeta CDR3 regions from genomic DNA. Turning to the authors' computational methods: Within the assay, amplification of reference gene primers was used to estimate how many nucleated cells each sample contained. To quantify the absolute abundance of each unique TCRbeta CDR3 rearrangement, sequence reads were collapsed and filtered. For each sample, productive Simpson clonality was calculated as the square root of Simpson's diversity index over productive rearrangements. This is the immuneACCESS table as TCRdb keeps it, with only in-frame sequences that have V and J called. A part of the clones is gone; compared with another copy, unresolved V genes explain less than half, and the rest is unexplained. V and J calls plus clone size are reproduced from that table; the DNA served to infer D and trimming. This sample comprises roughly 250,000 clones, about 80% of them detected only once. Around 2% of the sample rests with the top ten.

The sequence was obtained from a woman older than 75 with acute or convalescent COVID-19. Material for sequencing was peripheral blood.

The DNA sequence is given as TGTGCCAGCAGCCGAGGGACAGGCCCCACCTACGAGCAGTACTTC. This is translated as CASSRGTGPTYEQYF. The chain is assembled from TRBV14 and TRBJ2-7; TRBD1 lines up with 8 middle nucleotides. The junction shows trimming of 4 bases on V and 2 bases on J, and the gene matches do not reach 7 bases of it. From its cysteine to its phenylalanine, the CDR3 spans 15 amino acids. Just CDR3 DNA is preserved here, 45 bases in frame from base 1. The germline V gene specifies SGHDN as CDR1 and FVKESK as CDR2.